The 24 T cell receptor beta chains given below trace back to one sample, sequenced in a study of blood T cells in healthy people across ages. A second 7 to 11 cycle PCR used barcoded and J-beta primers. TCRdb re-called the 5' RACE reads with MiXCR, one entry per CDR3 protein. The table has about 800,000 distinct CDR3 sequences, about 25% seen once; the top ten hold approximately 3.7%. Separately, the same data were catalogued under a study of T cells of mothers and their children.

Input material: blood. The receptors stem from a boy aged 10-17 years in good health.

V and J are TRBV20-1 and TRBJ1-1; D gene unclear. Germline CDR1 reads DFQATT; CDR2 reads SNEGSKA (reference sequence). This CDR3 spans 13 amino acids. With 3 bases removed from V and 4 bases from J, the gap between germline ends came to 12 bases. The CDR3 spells CSASPQRGTEAFF. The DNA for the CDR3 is TGCAGTGCTAGTCCCCAGCGGGGCACTGAAGCTTTCTTT.

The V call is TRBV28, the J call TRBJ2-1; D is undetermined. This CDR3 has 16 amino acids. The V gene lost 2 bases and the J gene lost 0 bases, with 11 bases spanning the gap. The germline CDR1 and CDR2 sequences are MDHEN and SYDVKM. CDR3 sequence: CASSLRSFSSYNEQFF. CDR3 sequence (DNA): TGTGCCAGCAGTTTAAGGTCCTTCAGCTCCTACAATGAGCAGTTCTTC.

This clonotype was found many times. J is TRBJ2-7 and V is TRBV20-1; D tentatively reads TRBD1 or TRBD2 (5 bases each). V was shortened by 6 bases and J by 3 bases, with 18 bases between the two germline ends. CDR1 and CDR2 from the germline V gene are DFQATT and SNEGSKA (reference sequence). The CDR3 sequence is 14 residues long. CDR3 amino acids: CSAPGRDGYYEQYF. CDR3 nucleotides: TGCAGTGCCCCGGGTCGGGACGGCTACTACGAGCAGTACTTC.

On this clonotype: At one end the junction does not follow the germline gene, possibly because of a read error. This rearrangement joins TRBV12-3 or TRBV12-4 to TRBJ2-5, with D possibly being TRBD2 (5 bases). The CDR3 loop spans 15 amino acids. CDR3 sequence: CASRLDGDYQETQYF. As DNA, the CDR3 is TGTGCCAGCAGATTAGACGGGGATTACCAAGAGACCCAGTACTTC.

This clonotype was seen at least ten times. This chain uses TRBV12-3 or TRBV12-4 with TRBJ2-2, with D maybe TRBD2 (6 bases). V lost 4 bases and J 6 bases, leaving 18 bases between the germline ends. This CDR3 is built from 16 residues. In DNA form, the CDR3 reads TGTGCCAGCAGTTCACGTGGGCGGGGTATCTCCGGGGAGCTGTTTTTT. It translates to CASSSRGRGISGELFF.

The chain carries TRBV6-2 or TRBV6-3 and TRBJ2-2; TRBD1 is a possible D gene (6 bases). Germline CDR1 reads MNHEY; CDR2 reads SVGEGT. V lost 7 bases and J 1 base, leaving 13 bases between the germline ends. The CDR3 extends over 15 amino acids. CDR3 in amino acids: CASNAGTLNTGELFF. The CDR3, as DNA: TGTGCCAGCAACGCCGGGACACTGAACACCGGGGAGCTGTTTTTT.

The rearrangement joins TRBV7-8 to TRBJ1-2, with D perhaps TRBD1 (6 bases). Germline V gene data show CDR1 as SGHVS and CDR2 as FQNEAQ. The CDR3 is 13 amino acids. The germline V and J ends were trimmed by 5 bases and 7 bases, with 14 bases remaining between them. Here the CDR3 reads CASSPGGGGGYTF. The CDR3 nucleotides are TGTGCCAGCAGCCCTGGGGGCGGCGGTGGCTACACCTTC. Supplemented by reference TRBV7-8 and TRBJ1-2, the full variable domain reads GAGVSQSPRYKVAKRGQDVALRCDPISGHVSLFWYQQALGQGPEFLTYFQNEAQLDKSGLPSDRFFAERPEGSVSTLKIQRTQQEDSAVYLCASSPGGGGGYTFGSGTRLTVV.

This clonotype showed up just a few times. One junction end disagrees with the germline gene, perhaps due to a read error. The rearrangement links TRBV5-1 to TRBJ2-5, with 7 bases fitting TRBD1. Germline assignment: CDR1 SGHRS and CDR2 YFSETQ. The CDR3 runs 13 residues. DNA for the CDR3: TGCGTCAGCAGCTTGGGACAGAAAGAGACCCAGTACTTC. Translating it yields CVSSLGQKETQYF.

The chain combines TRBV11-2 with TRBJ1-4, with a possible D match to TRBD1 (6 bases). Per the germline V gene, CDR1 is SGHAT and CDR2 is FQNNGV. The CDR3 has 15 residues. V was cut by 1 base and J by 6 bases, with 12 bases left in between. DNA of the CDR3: TGTGCCAGCAGCTTAGCTCCGGGACACGATGAAAAACTGTTTTTT. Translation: CASSLAPGHDEKLFF.

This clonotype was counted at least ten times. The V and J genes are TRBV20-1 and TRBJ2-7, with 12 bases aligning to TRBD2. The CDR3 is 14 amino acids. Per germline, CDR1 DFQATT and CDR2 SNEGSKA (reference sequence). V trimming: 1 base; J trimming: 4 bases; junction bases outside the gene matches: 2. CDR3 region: CSARGLAGEYEQYF. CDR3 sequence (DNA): TGCAGTGCTAGAGGACTAGCGGGAGAGTACGAGCAGTACTTC.

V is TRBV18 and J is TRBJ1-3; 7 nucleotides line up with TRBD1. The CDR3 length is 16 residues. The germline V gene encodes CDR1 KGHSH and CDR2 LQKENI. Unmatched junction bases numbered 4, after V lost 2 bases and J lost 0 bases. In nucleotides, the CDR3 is TGTGCCAGCTCACCAGTGACAGGGAGCTCTGGAAACACCATATATTTT. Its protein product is CASSPVTGSSGNTIYF.

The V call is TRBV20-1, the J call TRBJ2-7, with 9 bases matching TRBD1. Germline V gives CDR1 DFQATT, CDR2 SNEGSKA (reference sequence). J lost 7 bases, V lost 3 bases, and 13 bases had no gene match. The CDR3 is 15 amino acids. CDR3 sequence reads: CSARVSAGQGEEQYF. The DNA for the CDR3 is TGCAGTGCTAGGGTATCCGCGGGACAGGGAGAAGAGCAGTACTTC.

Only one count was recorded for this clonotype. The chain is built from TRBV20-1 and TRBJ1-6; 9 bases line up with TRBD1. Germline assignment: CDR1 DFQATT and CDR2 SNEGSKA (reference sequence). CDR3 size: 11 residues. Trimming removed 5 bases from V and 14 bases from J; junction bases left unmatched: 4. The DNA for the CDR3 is TGCAGTGCTCCGGGACAGGGATCCCTCCACTTT. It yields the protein CSAPGQGSLHF.

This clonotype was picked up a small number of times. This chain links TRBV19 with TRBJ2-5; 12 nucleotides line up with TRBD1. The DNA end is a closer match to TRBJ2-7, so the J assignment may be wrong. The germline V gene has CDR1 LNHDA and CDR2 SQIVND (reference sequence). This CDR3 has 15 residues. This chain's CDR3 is CASSPPGTGGSEQYF. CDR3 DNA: TGTGCCAGTAGTCCCCCCGGGACAGGGGGCTCCGAGCAGTACTTC.

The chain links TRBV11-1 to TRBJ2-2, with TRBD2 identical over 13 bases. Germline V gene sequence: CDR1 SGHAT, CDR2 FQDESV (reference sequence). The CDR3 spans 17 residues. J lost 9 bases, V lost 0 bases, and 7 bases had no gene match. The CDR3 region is CASSLARTSGRLRELFF. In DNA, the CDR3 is TGTGCCAGCAGCTTAGCCCGGACTAGCGGGAGATTGCGGGAGCTGTTTTTT.

CDR3 coding DNA: TGTGCCAGCAGCTTAAGGTGGGGAGGTGAAAAACTGTTTTTT. This encodes CASSLRWGGEKLFF. This rearrangement joins TRBV7-8 to TRBJ1-4; no clear D gene. Per germline, CDR1 SGHVS and CDR2 FQNEAQ. The CDR3 loop spans 14 amino acids. The germline V and J ends were trimmed by 2 bases and 7 bases, with 11 bases remaining between them.

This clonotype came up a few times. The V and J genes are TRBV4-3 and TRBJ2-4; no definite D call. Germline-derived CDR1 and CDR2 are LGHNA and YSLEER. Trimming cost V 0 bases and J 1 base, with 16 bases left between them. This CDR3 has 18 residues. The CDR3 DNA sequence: TGCGCCAGCAGCCAAGATTTGAGCCCTCGCATGGCCAAAAACATTCAGTACTTC. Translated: CASSQDLSPRMAKNIQYF.

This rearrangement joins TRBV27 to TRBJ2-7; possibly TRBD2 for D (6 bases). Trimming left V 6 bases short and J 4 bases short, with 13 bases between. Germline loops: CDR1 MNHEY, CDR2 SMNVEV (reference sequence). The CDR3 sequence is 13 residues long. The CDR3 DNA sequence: TGTGCCAGCAGACCGGGGGTTAAGTACGAGCAGTACTTC. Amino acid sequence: CASRPGVKYEQYF.

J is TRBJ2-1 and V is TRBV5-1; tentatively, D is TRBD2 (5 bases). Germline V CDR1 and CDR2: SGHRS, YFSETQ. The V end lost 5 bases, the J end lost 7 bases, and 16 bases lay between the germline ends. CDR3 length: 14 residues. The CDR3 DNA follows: TGCGCCAGCAGGATAGGTACTGGGAGTAATGAGCAGTTCTTC. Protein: CASRIGTGSNEQFF.

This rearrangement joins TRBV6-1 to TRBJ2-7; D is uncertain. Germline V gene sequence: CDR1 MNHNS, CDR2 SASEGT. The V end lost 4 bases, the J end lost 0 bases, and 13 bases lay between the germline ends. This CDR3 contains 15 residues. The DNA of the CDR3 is TGTGCCAGCAGTGTCCAGGACCAAGGCTCCTACGAGCAGTACTTC. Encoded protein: CASSVQDQGSYEQYF.

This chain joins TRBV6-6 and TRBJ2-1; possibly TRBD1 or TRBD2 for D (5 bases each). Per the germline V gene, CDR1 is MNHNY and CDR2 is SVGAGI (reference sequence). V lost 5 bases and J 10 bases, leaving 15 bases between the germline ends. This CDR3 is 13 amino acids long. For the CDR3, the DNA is TGTGCCAGCAGTAACAGGACTCCCATGGAGCAGTTCTTC. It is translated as CASSNRTPMEQFF.

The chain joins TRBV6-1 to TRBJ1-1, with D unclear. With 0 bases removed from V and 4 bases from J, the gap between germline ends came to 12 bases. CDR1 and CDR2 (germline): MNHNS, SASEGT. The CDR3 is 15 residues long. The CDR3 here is CASSEARWVSTEAFF. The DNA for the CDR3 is TGTGCCAGCAGTGAAGCGCGGTGGGTTAGCACTGAAGCTTTCTTT.

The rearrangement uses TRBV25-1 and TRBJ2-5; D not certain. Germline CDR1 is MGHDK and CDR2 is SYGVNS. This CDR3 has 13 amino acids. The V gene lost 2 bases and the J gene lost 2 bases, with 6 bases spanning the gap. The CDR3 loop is CASSEIGQETQYF. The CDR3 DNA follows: TGTGCCAGCAGTGAAATTGGGCAAGAGACCCAGTACTTC.

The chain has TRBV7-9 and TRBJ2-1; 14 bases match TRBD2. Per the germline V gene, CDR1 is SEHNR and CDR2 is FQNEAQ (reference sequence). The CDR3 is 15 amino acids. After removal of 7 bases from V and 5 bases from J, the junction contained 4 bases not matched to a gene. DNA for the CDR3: TGTGCCAGCACTCTGGGACTAGCGGGAGACAATGAGCAGTTCTTC. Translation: CASTLGLAGDNEQFF.